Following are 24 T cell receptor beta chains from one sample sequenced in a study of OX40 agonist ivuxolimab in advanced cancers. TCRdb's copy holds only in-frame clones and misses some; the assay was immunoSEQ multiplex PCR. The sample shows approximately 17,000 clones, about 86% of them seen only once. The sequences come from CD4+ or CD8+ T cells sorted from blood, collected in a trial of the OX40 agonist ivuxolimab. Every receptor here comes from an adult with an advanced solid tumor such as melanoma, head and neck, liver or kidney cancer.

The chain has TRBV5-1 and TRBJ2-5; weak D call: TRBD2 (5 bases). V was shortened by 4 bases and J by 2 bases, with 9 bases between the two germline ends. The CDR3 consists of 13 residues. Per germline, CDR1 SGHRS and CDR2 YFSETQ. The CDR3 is CASSVQRQETQYF. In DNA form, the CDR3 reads TGCGCCAGCAGCGTTCAGCGGCAAGAGACCCAGTACTTC. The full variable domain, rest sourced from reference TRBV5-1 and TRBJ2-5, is KAGVTQTPRYLIKTRGQQVTLSCSPISGHRSVSWYQQTPGQGLQFLFEYFSETQRNKGNFPGRFSGRQFSNSRSEMNVSTLELGDSALYLCASSVQRQETQYFGPGTRLLVL.

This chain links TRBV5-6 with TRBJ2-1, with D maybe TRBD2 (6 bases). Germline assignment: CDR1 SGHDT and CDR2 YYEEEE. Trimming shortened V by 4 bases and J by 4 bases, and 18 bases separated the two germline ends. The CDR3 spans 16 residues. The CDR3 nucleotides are TGTGCCAGCAGCCCCCGGGACTCCCACCGATACAATGAGCAGTTCTTC. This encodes CASSPRDSHRYNEQFF. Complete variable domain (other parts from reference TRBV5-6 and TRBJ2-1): DAGVTQSPTHLIKTRGQQVTLRCSPKSGHDTVSWYQQALGQGPQFIFQYYEEEERQRGNFPDRFSGHQFPNYSSELNVNALLLGDSALYLCASSPRDSHRYNEQFFGPGTRLTVL.

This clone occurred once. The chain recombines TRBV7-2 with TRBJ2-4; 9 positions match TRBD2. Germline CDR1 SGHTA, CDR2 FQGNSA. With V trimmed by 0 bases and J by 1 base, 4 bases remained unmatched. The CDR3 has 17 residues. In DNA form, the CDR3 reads TGTGCCAGCAGCTTAGCCAGCGGGGGGCCCGCCAAAAACATTCAGTACTTC. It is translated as CASSLASGGPAKNIQYF.

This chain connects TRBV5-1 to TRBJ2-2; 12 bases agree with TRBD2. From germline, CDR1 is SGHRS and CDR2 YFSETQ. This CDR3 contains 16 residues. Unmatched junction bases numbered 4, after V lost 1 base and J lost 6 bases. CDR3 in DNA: TGCGCCAGCAGCTTGAGACTAGCGGGAGAGGCCGGGGAGCTGTTTTTT. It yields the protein CASSLRLAGEAGELFF.

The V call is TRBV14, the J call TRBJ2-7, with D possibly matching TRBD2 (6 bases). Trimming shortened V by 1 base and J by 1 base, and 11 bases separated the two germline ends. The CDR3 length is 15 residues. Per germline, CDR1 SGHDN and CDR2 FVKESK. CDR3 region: CASSQGHGGSYEQYF. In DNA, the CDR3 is TGTGCCAGCAGCCAAGGACACGGAGGGTCCTACGAGCAGTACTTC.

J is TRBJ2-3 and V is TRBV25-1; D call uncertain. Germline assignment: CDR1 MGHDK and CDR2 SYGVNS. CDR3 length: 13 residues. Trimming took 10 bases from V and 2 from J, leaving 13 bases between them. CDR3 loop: CATGSDLTDTQYF. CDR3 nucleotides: TGTGCCACCGGATCGGACCTCACAGATACGCAGTATTTT.

The chain's CDR3 is CASSLLRPGTGLIPEAFF. In DNA, the CDR3 is TGTGCCAGCAGCTTACTCCGTCCCGGGACAGGGCTCATCCCTGAAGCTTTCTTT. This chain links TRBV11-2 with TRBJ1-1; 9 bases are a match to TRBD1. Germline V gene sequence: CDR1 SGHAT, CDR2 FQNNGV. The CDR3 is 18 residues long. Trimming took 2 bases from V and 6 from J; bases not matched to a gene: 16.

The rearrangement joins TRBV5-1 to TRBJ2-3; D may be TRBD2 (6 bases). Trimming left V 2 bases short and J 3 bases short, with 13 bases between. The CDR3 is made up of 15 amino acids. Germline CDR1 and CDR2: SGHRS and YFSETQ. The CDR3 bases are TGCGCCAGCAGCTTTGACGGAGGGCGTACAGATACGCAGTATTTT. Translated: CASSFDGGRTDTQYF.

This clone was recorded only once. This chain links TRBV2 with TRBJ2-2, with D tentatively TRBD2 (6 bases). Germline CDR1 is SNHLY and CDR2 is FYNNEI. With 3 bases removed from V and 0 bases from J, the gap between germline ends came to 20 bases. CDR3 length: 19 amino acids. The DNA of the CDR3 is TGTGCCAGCAGTGACCCCACATTCCGACTAGGACCGAACACCGGGGAGCTGTTTTTT. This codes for CASSDPTFRLGPNTGELFF.

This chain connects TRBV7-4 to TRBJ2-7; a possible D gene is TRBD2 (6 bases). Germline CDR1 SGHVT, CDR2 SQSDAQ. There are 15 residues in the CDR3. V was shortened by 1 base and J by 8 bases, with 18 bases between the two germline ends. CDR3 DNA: TGTGCCAGCAGCTTAGTTGTACTAGCCGTTAGTCAGCAGTACTTC. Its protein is CASSLVVLAVSQQYF.

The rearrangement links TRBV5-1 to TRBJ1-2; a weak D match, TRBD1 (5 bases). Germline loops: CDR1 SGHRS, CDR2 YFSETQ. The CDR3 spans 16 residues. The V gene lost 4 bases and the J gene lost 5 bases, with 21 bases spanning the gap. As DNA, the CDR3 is TGCGCCAGCAGCCCCGATGTGGTAGCAGGGCGGTATGGCTACACCTTC. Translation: CASSPDVVAGRYGYTF.

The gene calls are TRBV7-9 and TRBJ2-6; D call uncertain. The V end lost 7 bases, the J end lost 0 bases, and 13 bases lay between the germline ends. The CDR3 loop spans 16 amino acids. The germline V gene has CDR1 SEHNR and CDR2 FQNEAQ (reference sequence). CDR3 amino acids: CASTKGSFSGANVLTF. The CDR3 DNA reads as TGTGCCAGCACCAAAGGGTCCTTCTCTGGGGCCAACGTCCTGACTTTC. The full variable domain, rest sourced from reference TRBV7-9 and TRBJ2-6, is DTGVSQNPRHKITKRGQNVTFRCDPISEHNRLYWYRQTLGQGPEFLTYFQNEAQLEKSRLLSDRFSAERPKGSFSTLEIQRTEQGDSAMYLCASTKGSFSGANVLTFGAGSRLTVL.

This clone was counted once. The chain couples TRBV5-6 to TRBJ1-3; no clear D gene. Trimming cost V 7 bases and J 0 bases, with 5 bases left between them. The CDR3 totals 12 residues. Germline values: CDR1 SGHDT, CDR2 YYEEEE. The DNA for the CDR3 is TGTGCCAGCGGGAGCTCTGGAAACACCATATATTTT. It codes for CASGSSGNTIYF. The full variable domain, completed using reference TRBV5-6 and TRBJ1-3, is DAGVTQSPTHLIKTRGQQVTLRCSPKSGHDTVSWYQQALGQGPQFIFQYYEEEERQRGNFPDRFSGHQFPNYSSELNVNALLLGDSALYLCASGSSGNTIYFGEGSWLTVV.

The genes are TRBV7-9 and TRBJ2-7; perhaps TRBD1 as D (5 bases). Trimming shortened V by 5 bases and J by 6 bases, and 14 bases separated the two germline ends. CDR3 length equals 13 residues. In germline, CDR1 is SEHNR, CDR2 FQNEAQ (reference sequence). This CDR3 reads CASSLRVFGEQYF. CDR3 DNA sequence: TGTGCCAGCAGCCTCAGGGTTTTCGGCGAGCAGTACTTC.

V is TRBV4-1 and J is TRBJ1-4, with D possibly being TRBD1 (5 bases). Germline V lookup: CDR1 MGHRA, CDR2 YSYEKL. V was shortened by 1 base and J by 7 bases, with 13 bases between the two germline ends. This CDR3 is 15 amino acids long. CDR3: CASSQGFSGGEKLFF. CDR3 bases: TGCGCCAGCAGCCAAGGTTTTTCCGGGGGTGAAAAACTGTTTTTT.

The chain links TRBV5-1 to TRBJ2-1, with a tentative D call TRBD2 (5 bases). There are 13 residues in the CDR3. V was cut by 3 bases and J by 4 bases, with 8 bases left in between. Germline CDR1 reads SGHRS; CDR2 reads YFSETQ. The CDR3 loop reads CASSSQRYNEQFF. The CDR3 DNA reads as TGCGCCAGCAGCTCGCAGCGGTACAATGAGCAGTTCTTC.

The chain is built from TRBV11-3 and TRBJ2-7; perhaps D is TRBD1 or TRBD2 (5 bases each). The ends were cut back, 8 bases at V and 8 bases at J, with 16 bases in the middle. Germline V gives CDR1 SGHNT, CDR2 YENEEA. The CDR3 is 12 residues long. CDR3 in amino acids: CASASGTPKQYF. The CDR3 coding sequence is TGTGCCAGCGCCTCCGGGACCCCCAAGCAGTACTTC.

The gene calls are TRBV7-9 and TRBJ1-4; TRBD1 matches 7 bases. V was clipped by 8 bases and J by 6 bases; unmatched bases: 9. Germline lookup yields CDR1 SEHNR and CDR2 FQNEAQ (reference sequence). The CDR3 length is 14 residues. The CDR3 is CASLPQGIDEKLFF. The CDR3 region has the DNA TGTGCCAGCCTCCCACAGGGGATAGATGAAAAACTGTTTTTT.

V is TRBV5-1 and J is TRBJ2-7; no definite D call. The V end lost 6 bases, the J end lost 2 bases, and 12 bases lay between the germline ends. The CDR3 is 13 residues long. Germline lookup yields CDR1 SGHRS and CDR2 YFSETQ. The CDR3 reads CASKRYQTYEQYF. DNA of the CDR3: TGCGCCAGCAAAAGGTACCAGACCTACGAGCAGTACTTC. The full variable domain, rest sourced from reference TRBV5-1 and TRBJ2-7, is KAGVTQTPRYLIKTRGQQVTLSCSPISGHRSVSWYQQTPGQGLQFLFEYFSETQRNKGNFPGRFSGRQFSNSRSEMNVSTLELGDSALYLCASKRYQTYEQYFGPGTRLTVT.

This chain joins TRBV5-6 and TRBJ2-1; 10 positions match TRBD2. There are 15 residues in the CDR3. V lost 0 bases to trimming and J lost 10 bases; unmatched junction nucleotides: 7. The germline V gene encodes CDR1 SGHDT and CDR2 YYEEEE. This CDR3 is CASSLASGGAWEQFF. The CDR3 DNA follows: TGTGCCAGCAGCTTGGCCAGCGGGGGGGCCTGGGAGCAGTTCTTC.

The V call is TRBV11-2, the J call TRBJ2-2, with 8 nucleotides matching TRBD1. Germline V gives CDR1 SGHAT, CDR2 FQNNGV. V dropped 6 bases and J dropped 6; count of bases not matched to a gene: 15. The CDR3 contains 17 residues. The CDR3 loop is CASSRTGTGNVAGELFF. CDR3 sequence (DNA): TGTGCCAGCAGTCGGACCGGGACAGGCAATGTGGCCGGGGAGCTGTTTTTT.

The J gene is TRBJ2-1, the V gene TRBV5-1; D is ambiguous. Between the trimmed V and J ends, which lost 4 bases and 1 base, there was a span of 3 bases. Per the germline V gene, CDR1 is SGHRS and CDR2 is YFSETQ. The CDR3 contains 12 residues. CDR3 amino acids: CASSTSYNEQFF. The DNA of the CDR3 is TGCGCCAGCAGCACATCCTACAATGAGCAGTTCTTC.

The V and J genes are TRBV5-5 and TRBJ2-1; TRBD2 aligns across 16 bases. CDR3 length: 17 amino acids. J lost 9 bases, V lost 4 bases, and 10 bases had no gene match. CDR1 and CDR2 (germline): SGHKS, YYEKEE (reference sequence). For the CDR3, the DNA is TGTGCCAGCAGCCCGATCCCGGGACTAGCGGGGGGGGGTGAGCAGTTCTTC. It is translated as CASSPIPGLAGGGEQFF.

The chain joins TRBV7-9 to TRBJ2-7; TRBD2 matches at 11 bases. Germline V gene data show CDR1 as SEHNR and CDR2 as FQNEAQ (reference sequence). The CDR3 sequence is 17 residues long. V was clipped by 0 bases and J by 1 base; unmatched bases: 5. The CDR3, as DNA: TGTGCCAGCAGCTTAGCACCGACTAGCGGGATATCCTACGAGCAGTACTTC. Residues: CASSLAPTSGISYEQYF. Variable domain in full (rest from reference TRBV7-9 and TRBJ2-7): DTGVSQNPRHKITKRGQNVTFRCDPISEHNRLYWYRQTLGQGPEFLTYFQNEAQLEKSRLLSDRFSAERPKGSFSTLEIQRTEQGDSAMYLCASSLAPTSGISYEQYFGPGTRLTVT.